Sequencing of this T cell receptor (beta chain) was carried out in a study of blood T cell repertoires in COVID-19. Study in general: The analysed material was cDNA or gDNA that came from T cells, B-cell-depleted T cells, or PBMCs.

V lost 7 bases, J lost 4 bases, and 7 bases stayed unmatched. This CDR3 is 15 amino acids long. The V gene's germline CDR1 is MNHEY and CDR2 SVGAGI. Methods used by the authors: Estimates of nucleated cell counts were drawn from the amplification of reference gene primers. The table came from immunoSEQ multiplex PCR; TCRdb's copy has only in-frame clones and leaves some out. V and J calls and clone size are copied from that table; D and trimming were computed from the DNA. The data show 60,000 to 75,000 clones, with 88% seen just once and approximately 4% held by the top ten. Sequencing used peripheral blood. The chain recombines TRBV6-5 with TRBJ2-3, with 11 positions matching TRBD2. The TCR was taken from a human donor in a cohort sampled during active COVID-19. CDR3 sequence (DNA): TGTGCCAGCACCTTAGCGGGAGGGAGTTCAGATACGCAGTATTTT. As protein: CASTLAGGSSDTQYF.